This TCR beta chain was sequenced in a study of neurological immune-mediated disorders. General observations from the study: TCR-beta repertoires seemed private in all groups, with no expanded CDR3 amino acid sequences shared.

Healthy controls consisted of blood bank volunteers in Maryland, USA. The sorted libraries were made from about a million CD4+ or CD8+ T cells. By 5'RACE with 10-nucleotide random UMIs, the cDNA was made. MiXCR, run by TCRdb on the 5' RACE reads, gives a single entry per CDR3 protein. This sample has approximately 30,000 distinct CDR3 sequences, with about 6% found just once. The CDR3 is 13 residues long. Between the trimmed V and J ends, which lost 1 base and 6 bases, there was a span of 7 bases. From germline, CDR1 is SNHLY and CDR2 FYNNEI. This clonotype was detected many times. What it binds is not known.

This receptor was taken from a woman in her fifties or sixties in good health. The V and J genes are TRBV2 and TRBJ2-1, with unresolved D. Sequenced: CD4+ T cells from blood. DNA for the CDR3: TGTGCCAGCAGTGAAGGACCTATCAATGAGCAGTTCTTC. Translation gives CASSEGPINEQFF.